This T cell receptor (beta chain) was found in a study of PD-L1 blockade in urothelial cancer. Patients had locally advanced or metastatic urothelial carcinoma. There are 14 residues in the CDR3. Looked up from germline, CDR1 is SGDLS and CDR2 is YYNGEE. Trimming cost V 4 bases and J 0 bases, with 10 bases left between them. Profiled with immunoSEQ multiplex PCR; TCRdb holds only in-frame clones, not every one. In the table there are 30,000 to 45,000 clones, 75% to 95% of which are singletons. The J gene is TRBJ1-1, the V gene TRBV9; unclear D gene. The source is a man between 70 and 80 years old with urothelial cancer. The starting material was PBMCs, obtained around atezolizumab (anti-PD-L1) treatment. The CDR3 nucleotides are TGTGCCAGCAGCCCTTCGCGGTTGAACACTGAAGCTTTCTTT. Translating it yields CASSPSRLNTEAFF.